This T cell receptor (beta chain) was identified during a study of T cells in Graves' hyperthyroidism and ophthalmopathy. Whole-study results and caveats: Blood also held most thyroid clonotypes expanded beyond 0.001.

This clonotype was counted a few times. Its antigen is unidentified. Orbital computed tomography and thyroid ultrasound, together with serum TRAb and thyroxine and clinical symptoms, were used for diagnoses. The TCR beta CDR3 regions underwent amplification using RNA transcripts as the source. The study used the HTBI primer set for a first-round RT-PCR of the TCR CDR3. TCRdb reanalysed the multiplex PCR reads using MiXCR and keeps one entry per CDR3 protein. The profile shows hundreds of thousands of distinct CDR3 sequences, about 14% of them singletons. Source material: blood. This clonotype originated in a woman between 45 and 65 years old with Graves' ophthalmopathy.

CDR3: CASSLLPGTGVGNTIYF. The CDR3 DNA sequence: TGCGCCAGCAGCCTCCTGCCCGGGACAGGGGTAGGAAACACCATATATTTT. The chain employs TRBV5-1 and TRBJ1-3, with 10 bases identical to TRBD1. The CDR3 is 17 amino acids. Trimming removed 4 bases from V and 4 bases from J; junction bases left unmatched: 11. Per germline, CDR1 SGHRS and CDR2 YFSETQ. Looking up the rest from reference TRBV5-1 and TRBJ1-3 gives the full variable domain: KAGVTQTPRYLIKTRGQQVTLSCSPISGHRSVSWYQQTPGQGLQFLFEYFSETQRNKGNFPGRFSGRQFSNSRSEMNVSTLELGDSALYLCASSLLPGTGVGNTIYFGEGSWLTVV.